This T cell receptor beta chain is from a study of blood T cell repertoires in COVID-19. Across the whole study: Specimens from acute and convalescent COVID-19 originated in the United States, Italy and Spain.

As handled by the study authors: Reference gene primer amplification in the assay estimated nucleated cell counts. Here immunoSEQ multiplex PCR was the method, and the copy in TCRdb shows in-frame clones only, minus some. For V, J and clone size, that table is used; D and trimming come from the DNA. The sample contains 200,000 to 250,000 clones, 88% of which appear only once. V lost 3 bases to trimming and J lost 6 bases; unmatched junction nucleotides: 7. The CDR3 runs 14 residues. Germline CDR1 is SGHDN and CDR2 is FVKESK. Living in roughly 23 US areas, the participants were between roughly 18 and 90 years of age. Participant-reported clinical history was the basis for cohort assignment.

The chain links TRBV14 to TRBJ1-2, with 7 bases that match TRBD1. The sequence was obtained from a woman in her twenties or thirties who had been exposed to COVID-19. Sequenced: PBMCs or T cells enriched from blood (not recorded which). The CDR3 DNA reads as TGTGCCAGCAGCCAGATTAGCAGGGGGGATGGCTACACCTTC. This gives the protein CASSQISRGDGYTF.